A selection of T cell receptor beta chains follows, all from one sample in a study of neoadjuvant anti-PD-1 for oral cavity cancer. Produced via immunoSEQ multiplex PCR; TCRdb's table is partial and in-frame only. The table lists 60,000 to 75,000 clones, more than 70% of them singletons. Sequencing used PBMCs, obtained before nivolumab (anti-PD-1) treatment. The receptors shown here come from a person aged 35-80 years with oral cavity squamous cell carcinoma. CDR3s include the opening cysteine and the closing phenylalanine or tryptophan. D genes are given only for firm matches. A clone size is listed for some rows: how often the clone was seen (once, few, many), or a class if it is expanded.

TRBV30	TRBD2	-	TRBJ2-7	TGTGCCTGGGGGACTAGCGGGACTCAGGGCGAGCAGTACTTC	CAWGTSGTQGEQYF
TRBV5-4	-	-	TRBJ2-5	TGTGCCAGCAGCTTGGGAGCAATGGGCGAGACCCAGTACTTC	CASSLGAMGETQYF
TRBV30	-	-	TRBJ2-5	TGTGCCTGGAGTAGTGAGACCCAGTACTTC	CAWSSETQYF
TRBV10-3	TRBD1	-	TRBJ2-2	TGTGCCATCGGGGGACAGGGTAGCGACACCGGGGAGCTGTTTTTT	CAIGGQGSDTGELFF
TRBV4-1	-	-	TRBJ1-2	TGCGCCAGCAGCCAAGAAGATACCGGGGGTCGATATGGCTACACCTTC	CASSQEDTGGRYGYTF
TRBV5-1	-	-	TRBJ1-1	TGCGCCAGCAGCTTGGGTTCCAGGGTTAGCACTGAAGCTTTCTTT	CASSLGSRVSTEAFF
TRBV7-3	-	-	TRBJ1-2	TGTGCCAGCAGCCCCCACGCAGGGGTGAGCTATGGCTACACCTTC	CASSPHAGVSYGYTF
TRBV6-6	-	-	TRBJ2-2	TGTGCCAGCAGTTGGGCGAGGAACACCGGGGAGCTGTTTTTT	CASSWARNTGELFF
TRBV20-1	-	-	TRBJ1-4	TGCAGTGCTAGAGGGGAAAAACTGTTTTTT	CSARGEKLFF
TRBV7-2	-	-	TRBJ2-2	TGTGCCAGCAGTAGTACCCTGGAGGACACCGGGGAGCTGTTTTTT	CASSSTLEDTGELFF
TRBV6-6	-	-	TRBJ2-6	TGTGCCAGCAGTCACCCACGGGACTCTGGGGCCAACGTCCTGACTTTC	CASSHPRDSGANVLTF
TRBV10-2	-	-	TRBJ2-3	TGCGCCAGCAGTGAGCAGGGTAGCACAGATACGCAGTATTTT	CASSEQGSTDTQYF
TRBV19	-	-	TRBJ1-2	TGTGCCAGTCGAGAGGGATACAACTATGGCTACACCTTC	CASREGYNYGYTF
TRBV6-1	-	-	TRBJ1-2	TGTGCCAGCAGCGGATTCCTATATGGCTACACCTTC	CASSGFLYGYTF
TRBV4-1	-	-	TRBJ1-5	TGCGCCAGCAGCCAAGATAGGCTTTTGAGGGGCAATCAGCCCCAGCATTTT	CASSQDRLLRGNQPQHF
TRBV5-1	TRBD2	-	TRBJ2-1	TGCGCCAGCGACTCTGCGACTAGCGGGGCCTACAATGAGCAGTTCTTC	CASDSATSGAYNEQFF
TRBV30	-	once	TRBJ1-2	TGTGCCTGGAGTGGATTCGACACAAACTATGGCTACACCTTC	CAWSGFDTNYGYTF
TRBV7-9	-	-	TRBJ2-2	TGTGCCAGCAAAGGTAGTGGCACCGGGGAGCTGTTTTTT	CASKGSGTGELFF
TRBV11-2	TRBD1	once	TRBJ1-2	TGTGCCAGCACAAGGGGACAGGGCGGCCATGGCTACACCTTC	CASTRGQGGHGYTF
TRBV9	TRBD1	-	TRBJ1-6	TGTGCCAGCAGCGCACGACAGGGCTATAATTCACCCCTCCACTTT	CASSARQGYNSPLHF
TRBV13	-	-	TRBJ2-5	TGTGCCAGCACCCGGCGAGAGGGGGGAAGGGTCCGGGAGACCCAGTACTTC	CASTRREGGRVRETQYF
TRBV30	-	-	TRBJ1-5	TGTGCCTGGAGTGTAGGGGTGACAGTTATTCAGCCCCAGCATTTT	CAWSVGVTVIQPQHF
TRBV2	-	-	TRBJ2-5	TGTGCCAGCAGTGAAGCGGCAGGGACCCGCTTAGGGACCCAGTACTTC	CASSEAAGTRLGTQYF
TRBV7-9	TRBD2	once	TRBJ2-3	TGTGCCAGCGGGCGGGGGGCTAGCACAGATACGCAGTATTTT	CASGRGASTDTQYF
TRBV7-8	-	-	TRBJ2-1	TGTGCCAGCAGCTTAGCTCGGTGGCCATCGATGATCCATGAGCAGTTCTTC	CASSLARWPSMIHEQFF
TRBV9	-	once	TRBJ2-7	TGTGCCAGCAGCTCACGTCTTGGGGCCGACGAGCAGTACTTC	CASSSRLGADEQYF
TRBV7-8	TRBD1	few	TRBJ1-1	TGTGCCAGCAGCCCTTGGGGACAGGGTAGATTGAACACTGAAGCTTTCTTT	CASSPWGQGRLNTEAFF
TRBV7-9	-	-	TRBJ1-6	TGTGCCAGCAGCTTAGGTCCGGGACCCCTCCACTTT	CASSLGPGPLHF
TRBV11-2	TRBD2	-	TRBJ2-3	TGTGCCAGCAGCTTAGACAGACTAGCGGGAGAACTGCAGTATTTT	CASSLDRLAGELQYF
TRBV6-1	TRBD2	-	TRBJ2-1	TGTGCCAGCAGTGGCCTAAGCGGGGGATACAATGAGCAGTTCTTC	CASSGLSGGYNEQFF
TRBV4-1	TRBD1	-	TRBJ1-2	TGCGCCAGCAGCCATTGGGGGACAGACGCTAACTATGGCTACACCTTC	CASSHWGTDANYGYTF
TRBV19	-	-	TRBJ2-7	TGTGCCAGTAGCAACCTACAAGGGCCCTCCTACGAGCAGTACTTC	CASSNLQGPSYEQYF
TRBV9	-	-	TRBJ1-1	TGTGCCAGCAGCGTAGGGAGGATTACGAACACTGAAGCTTTCTTT	CASSVGRITNTEAFF
TRBV30	-	-	TRBJ2-2	TGTGCCTGGAGCGCTCGGGTTGACGGGGAGCTGTTTTTT	CAWSARVDGELFF
TRBV6-5	-	-	TRBJ1-1	TGTGCCAGCAGTCAGGGGCCTGAAGCTTTCTTT	CASSQGPEAFF
TRBV19	TRBD2	-	TRBJ2-7	TGTGCCAGTAGTAGCGGGAGGGCCGGGGAGCAGTACTTC	CASSSGRAGEQYF
TRBV5-4	TRBD1	-	TRBJ1-1	TGTGCCAGCAGGGAAACAGGGGCCAGCACTGAAGCTTTCTTT	CASRETGASTEAFF
TRBV7-9	-	-	TRBJ2-6	TGTGCCAGCAGCTTAGTCTTAGCTGGGGCCAACGTCCTGACTTTC	CASSLVLAGANVLTF
TRBV7-8	-	-	TRBJ1-4	TGTGCCAGCAGCCGAGGGGGGGACGAAAAACTGTTTTTT	CASSRGGDEKLFF
TRBV5-6	TRBD2	-	TRBJ2-5	TGTGCCAGCAGACAGGGACTAGCGGGGGGACCCCTCCAAGAGACCCAGTACTTC	CASRQGLAGGPLQETQYF
TRBV30	-	few	TRBJ1-3	TGTGCCTGGAGTGGTAGGCAGGGGCGTAATTTT	CAWSGRQGRNF
TRBV2	-	-	TRBJ2-7	TGTGCCAGCAGTGAAGTAGGGGTTCGAGACTACGAGCAGTACTTC	CASSEVGVRDYEQYF
TRBV27	-	-	TRBJ1-5	TGTGCCAGCAGCCTGGACAGTTCTTATCAGCCCCAGCATTTT	CASSLDSSYQPQHF
TRBV5-1	-	-	TRBJ2-7	TGCGCCAGCAGCTTGGTAGGGGACGGGTACGAGCAGTACTTC	CASSLVGDGYEQYF
TRBV5-1	TRBD2	-	TRBJ2-5	TGCGCCAGCAGCCCGGGGGGGGTTTTGGAGACCCAGTACTTC	CASSPGGVLETQYF
TRBV10-2	-	-	TRBJ1-4	TGCGCCAGCAGGGAGGGTAATGAAAAACTGTTTTTT	CASREGNEKLFF
TRBV7-9	-	once	TRBJ1-2	TGTGCCAGCAGCTTAGCGCCTTTTCTGGGGGAGAGGTACTATGGCTACACCTTC	CASSLAPFLGERYYGYTF
TRBV7-9	-	-	TRBJ2-1	TGTGCCAGCAGCTTAATAGGGGATGAGCAGTTCTTC	CASSLIGDEQFF
TRBV7-3	TRBD2	-	TRBJ2-7	TGTGCCAGCAGCTTATGGGGGGGAGCCTACGAGCAGTACTTC	CASSLWGGAYEQYF
TRBV7-7	TRBD1	few	TRBJ2-1	TGTGCTAGCAGCTTAGCCTTCCGGGACAGGGCGGATGAGCAGTTCTTC	CASSLAFRDRADEQFF
TRBV7-2	TRBD1	-	TRBJ1-5	TGTGCCAGCAGCTTAGGGAGACAGGGATGGTGGGTAAATCAGCCCCAGCATTTT	CASSLGRQGWWVNQPQHF
TRBV20-1	-	-	TRBJ2-7	TGCAGTGCCTCGGAGCTCTACGAGCAGTACTTC	CSASELYEQYF
TRBV7-3	TRBD2	-	TRBJ2-3	TGTGCCAGCGCGGCTAGCGGGAGGGCAAACACAGATACGCAGTATTTT	CASAASGRANTDTQYF
TRBV7-6	TRBD2	-	TRBJ2-1	TGTGCCAGCAGCTTAGAGCTAGCGGGAGACCCTAAATTTGAGCAGTTCTTC	CASSLELAGDPKFEQFF
TRBV7-3	-	-	TRBJ1-1	TGTGCCAGCAGCTTATCCCGGAACACTGAAGCTTTCTTT	CASSLSRNTEAFF
TRBV9	TRBD2	-	TRBJ2-2	TGTGCCAGCACCCGGGCTAGCGGGGTTAGAAACACCGGGGAGCTGTTTTTT	CASTRASGVRNTGELFF
TRBV6-1	-	once	TRBJ2-3	TGTGCCAGCAGTGGGGTTTTCGCGGTCGCAGATACGCAGTATTTT	CASSGVFAVADTQYF
TRBV11-2	TRBD2	-	TRBJ2-7	TGTGCCAGCAGCTTAGAGCTAGCGGGGTGGTACGAGCAGTACTTC	CASSLELAGWYEQYF
TRBV6-5	-	-	TRBJ2-5	TGTGCCAGCAGTTACTTGGTCCGGGCAGAGACCCAGTACTTC	CASSYLVRAETQYF